The 8 T cell receptor beta chains listed next were all sequenced from one sample in a study of vaccination and CD4 T cells after COVID-19. Oncomine TCR Beta short-read sequencing was applied to DNA from cultured CD4+ T cells. TCRdb passed the PCR reads through MiXCR, listing each CDR3 protein once. The data contain some 20,000 distinct CDR3 sequences, roughly 43% of them seen just once; the ten biggest clones take up roughly 6.3%. No antigens are known for them. Noted treatment: roughly nine-day PBMC culture with coronavirus spike peptide pools or control peptides (ViraFEST assay). Specimen: CD4+ T cells from blood, cultured in vitro, collected before SARS-CoV-2 vaccination. These receptor sequences come from a human donor who had recovered from COVID-19.

The chain uses TRBV7-8 and TRBJ2-3; 10 nucleotides match TRBD1. Germline V lookup: CDR1 SGHVS, CDR2 FQNEAQ. This CDR3 spans 12 amino acids. Trimming at V came to 5 bases and at J to 14 bases, leaving 7 bases not matched to a gene. The CDR3: CASSPRDRGLYF. In nucleotides, the CDR3 is TGTGCCAGCAGCCCCCGGGACAGGGGACTGTATTTT.

This clonotype was counted only a few times. The chain couples TRBV27 to TRBJ1-1, with D possibly matching TRBD1 (5 bases). V was cut by 2 bases and J by 4 bases, with 11 bases left in between. The CDR3 runs 14 residues. CDR1 and CDR2 from the germline V gene are MNHEY and SMNVEV (reference sequence). The CDR3: CASSLMGQGTEAFF. CDR3 nucleotide sequence: TGTGCCAGCAGTTTAATGGGGCAAGGCACTGAAGCTTTCTTT.

The V and J genes are TRBV18 and TRBJ1-1, with D unresolved. V was cut by 6 bases and J by 2 bases, with 10 bases left in between. The CDR3 extends over 13 amino acids. The germline V gene encodes CDR1 KGHSH and CDR2 LQKENI. In nucleotides, the CDR3 is TGTGCCAGCTCGTATGGGGATAACACTGAAGCTTTCTTT. Protein sequence: CASSYGDNTEAFF.

This clonotype appeared a few times. The rearrangement links TRBV6-5 to TRBJ2-1; D is perhaps TRBD2 (6 bases). This CDR3 is built from 14 residues. V lost 3 bases to trimming and J lost 7 bases, with 13 bases between them. The germline V gene encodes CDR1 MNHEY and CDR2 SVGAGI. The CDR3 reads CASSYRASENEQFF. CDR3 sequence (DNA): TGTGCCAGCAGTTATCGGGCTAGCGAAAATGAGCAGTTCTTC.

This clonotype was seen more than once but under ten times. V and J are TRBV6-1 and TRBJ1-2; the match to TRBD1 covers 9 bases. The CDR3 length is 15 residues. V shed 5 bases, J shed 0 bases, and the junction held 4 bases outside the gene matches. The germline gives CDR1 MNHNS, CDR2 SASEGT. CDR3: CASSPRTGANYGYTF. The CDR3 nucleotides are TGTGCCAGCAGTCCTAGGACAGGGGCTAACTATGGCTACACCTTC.

The gene calls are TRBV10-2 and TRBJ2-2; no clear D. Germline CDR1 is WSHSY and CDR2 is SAAADI. The CDR3 is 14 residues long. Deletions cut 3 bases from V and 2 bases from J, with 7 bases between. This CDR3 reads CASSDIGNTGELFF. CDR3 nucleotides: TGCGCCAGCAGTGACATCGGTAACACCGGGGAGCTGTTTTTT.

This clonotype was seen only a few times. This chain links TRBV10-3 with TRBJ2-1; a weak D match, TRBD2 (6 bases). Trimming stripped 3 bases from V and 4 bases from J, with 13 bases between. Germline assignment: CDR1 ENHRY and CDR2 SYGVKD. CDR3 length: 15 residues. The CDR3 DNA is TGTGCCATCAGTGATCAGATCGGAGGGTACAATGAGCAGTTCTTC. Protein product: CAISDQIGGYNEQFF.

The V and J genes are TRBV20-1 and TRBJ1-2; D remains ambiguous. V lost 4 bases and J lost 1, with 13 bases in between. The CDR3 consists of 14 residues. Per the germline V gene, CDR1 is DFQATT and CDR2 is SNEGSKA (reference sequence). The CDR3 region is CSATPAHYNYGYTF. In DNA form, the CDR3 reads TGCAGTGCTACACCCGCCCACTATAACTATGGCTACACCTTC.